This T cell receptor beta chain appears in the sequencing data of a study of technical replicates of blood from a handful of donors (dated by TCRdb to the late 2010s). Library prep was done by the immunoSEQ multiplex PCR assay. The table comes from immuneACCESS by way of TCRdb, which keeps in-frame sequences with V and J called. Part of the clones is missing from these tables; in studies checked, under half for an unresolved V gene and the rest for unknown reasons. The sample table contains about 100,000 clones; only one count was recorded for about 94% of them. Of the sample, about 0.25% is held by the ten largest clones. Details on this clone: Its antigen is not yet known. No much larger clonotype is one base removed from it; base qualities were not supplied.

For this chain, trimming is 4 bases at the V end and 8 bases at the J end, and the number of junction bases without a gene match is 21. Based on the germline V gene, the CDR1 and CDR2 sequences are SGDLS and YYNGEE. From the cysteine through the phenylalanine, the CDR3 covers 20 amino acids. Only the CDR3 DNA stays, 60 bases, in frame from base 1. The sample was T cells isolated from PBMCs. The receptor was isolated from a human donor in good health. In this chain, TRBV9 is recombined with TRBJ1-4, and 12 junctional nucleotides match TRBD1. The CDR3 corresponds to CASSFHLTGQGARWDEKLFF. The DNA sequence is given as TGTGCCAGCAGCTTCCATCTCACGGGACAGGGGGCGCGGTGGGACGAAAAACTGTTTTTT.